These T cell receptor beta chains were read from a single sample in a study of T cell responses to AZD1222 COVID-19 vaccine. Assay: immunoSEQ multiplex PCR; the TCRdb copy retains only in-frame clones and omits some. Of roughly 140,000 clones listed, about nine tenths are singletons. The sample was peripheral blood, taken on day 0 of AZD1222 vaccination. These receptors were taken from an adult in good health. CDR3s include the opening cysteine and the closing phenylalanine or tryptophan. A D gene is named only where the DNA matches it firmly. Where a row states a size, it is once, few, many or the class of an expanded clone; other rows omit it.

size	D	V	J	DNA	CDR3
once	-	TRBV5-8	TRBJ1-5	TGTGCCAGCAGCTGGGTCAATCAGCCCCAGCATTTT	CASSWVNQPQHF
-	TRBD1	TRBV2	TRBJ1-6	TGTGCCAGCAGTGGACAGGGTTCACCCCTCCACTTT	CASSGQGSPLHF
-	TRBD1	TRBV24-1	TRBJ2-7	TGTGCCACCAGTGAAACCGGGACAGGGTCCTACGAGCAGTACTTC	CATSETGTGSYEQYF
-	TRBD1	TRBV28	TRBJ2-4	TGTGCCAGCAGTTCACAGGGGACCTTAGCCAAAAACATTCAGTACTTC	CASSSQGTLAKNIQYF
once	-	TRBV4-2	TRBJ1-3	TGTGCCAGCAGCCAATTAGTTGTGTCTCCTGGAAACACCATATATTTT	CASSQLVVSPGNTIYF
few	-	TRBV20-1	TRBJ2-1	TGCAGTGCTAGGGGGTACAATGAGCAGTTCTTC	CSARGYNEQFF
-	TRBD2	TRBV4-2	TRBJ2-7	TGTGCCAGCAGCCCTGAGCGGGAGTGGTACTACGAGCAGTACTTC	CASSPEREWYYEQYF
-	-	TRBV24-1	TRBJ2-1	TGTGCCACCAGTAGGCGGGCCGACAACAATGAGCAGTTCTTC	CATSRRADNNEQFF
-	TRBD1	TRBV5-6	TRBJ2-7	TGTGCCAGCAGCTTGACAGGGGTTTTCTACGAGCAGTACTTC	CASSLTGVFYEQYF
-	-	TRBV6-5	TRBJ2-5	TGTGCCAGCAGCCCCTACAGTACAGGGAAAGAGACCCAGTACTTC	CASSPYSTGKETQYF
-	-	TRBV28	TRBJ1-5	TGTGCCAGCACCCTGATTGGACTAGCGGCAAATCAGCCCCAGCATTTT	CASTLIGLAANQPQHF
-	-	TRBV6-2/TRBV6-3	TRBJ2-6	TGTGCCAGCAGTTACCGGGGGGCCATCTCTGGGGCCAACGTCCTGACTTTC	CASSYRGAISGANVLTF
-	-	TRBV5-4	TRBJ1-3	TGTGCCAGCAGCTTCGGGCAGGCGCACTCTGGAAACACCATATATTTT	CASSFGQAHSGNTIYF
-	TRBD2	TRBV7-9	TRBJ2-1	TGTGCCAGCAGCAGAATTACGTATAGCGGGGCCACCAATGAGCAGTTCTTC	CASSRITYSGATNEQFF
-	TRBD1	TRBV6-5	TRBJ2-1	TGTGCCAGCAGAAGCGGGACAGGGGGCAGAAATGAGCAGTTCTTC	CASRSGTGGRNEQFF
-	TRBD1	TRBV15	TRBJ1-1	TGTGCCACCAGCAGAGAGGAAGGGACAGGGTTATCTCCTACGGCTTTCTTT	CATSREEGTGLSPTAFF
-	-	TRBV19	TRBJ1-1	TGTGCCAGTAGTATAGACGTTGGGCAAAGATCGATCGCTGAAGCTTTCTTT	CASSIDVGQRSIAEAFF
-	-	TRBV28	TRBJ1-2	TGTGCCAGCAGTTCTGCCGGGGCCGGCTATGGCTACACCTTC	CASSSAGAGYGYTF
-	-	TRBV28	TRBJ1-5	TGTGCCAGCACCCCGGGGGGGGACAATCAGCCCCAGCATTTT	CASTPGGDNQPQHF
-	-	TRBV19	TRBJ2-5	TGTGCCAGTAGTATTCAGGGGAGGGAGACCCAGTACTTC	CASSIQGRETQYF
-	TRBD1	TRBV7-3	TRBJ2-2	TGTGCCAGCAGCTTAGAGGGGGCAGGGAGCACCGGGGAGCTGTTTTTT	CASSLEGAGSTGELFF
-	-	TRBV6-7	TRBJ2-7	TGTGCCAGCAGTCCGCGGGCCCGAGCTGGGTACGAGCAGTACTTC	CASSPRARAGYEQYF
-	-	TRBV18	TRBJ2-2	TGTGCCAGCTCACCTCGACAGACCGGGGAGCTGTTTTTT	CASSPRQTGELFF
once	-	TRBV5-6	TRBJ2-1	TGTGCCAGCAGCTATTGGGAGACGGGAGTTCCGGCGGATGAGCAGTTCTTC	CASSYWETGVPADEQFF
-	-	TRBV4-2	TRBJ1-2	TGTGCCAGCAGCCAAGAACCGTCGGGGCCAGGGGTCTATGGCTACACCTTC	CASSQEPSGPGVYGYTF
-	-	TRBV28	TRBJ2-3	TGTGCCAGCAACTTAATAGGGCAGTTTAGCACAGATACGCAGTATTTT	CASNLIGQFSTDTQYF
-	-	TRBV18	TRBJ2-7	TGTGCCAGCTCATTGGGGGAGCTGGGCGAGCAGTACTTC	CASSLGELGEQYF
-	-	TRBV2	TRBJ1-6	TGTGCCAGCAGTGAAGAAAATTCACCCCTCCACTTT	CASSEENSPLHF
few	TRBD1	TRBV11-2	TRBJ2-1	TGTGCCAGCAGCCCGCGGACAGGGGGAGTCAATGAGCAGTTCTTC	CASSPRTGGVNEQFF
-	TRBD2	TRBV5-1	TRBJ2-1	TGCGCCAGCAGCTTGGCCGGGAGGTCCTACAATGAGCAGTTCTTC	CASSLAGRSYNEQFF
-	-	TRBV10-3	TRBJ2-1	TGTGCCATCAGTGAGTTAGGCCCGTATGAGCAGTTCTTC	CAISELGPYEQFF
-	-	TRBV28	TRBJ1-5	TGTGCCAGCAGACAAGGAGACAGGTACAATCAGCCCCAGCATTTT	CASRQGDRYNQPQHF
-	-	TRBV7-8	TRBJ2-1	TGTGCCAGCAGCTTAGTATTACGGCCCAGGTTCCCCACCAATGAGCAGTTCTTC	CASSLVLRPRFPTNEQFF
-	TRBD1	TRBV28	TRBJ1-2	TGTGCCAGCAGTCGAGACAGGGGATACGGCTACACCTTC	CASSRDRGYGYTF
-	-	TRBV7-2	TRBJ2-1	TGTGCCAGCAGCATGACTAGTTTTGAGCAGTTCTTC	CASSMTSFEQFF
-	TRBD2	TRBV6-2/TRBV6-3	TRBJ2-1	TGTGCCAGCAGTTACGGGACTAGCGTCTACAATGAGCAGTTCTTC	CASSYGTSVYNEQFF
-	-	TRBV3-1/TRBV3-2	TRBJ2-7	TGTGCCAGCAGCTCCCGGGACCCCCCCTACGAGCAGTACTTC	CASSSRDPPYEQYF
-	TRBD2	TRBV19	TRBJ2-7	TGTGCCAGCGCCAACTCCGGGACTAGCGGGATCTACGAGCAGTACTTC	CASANSGTSGIYEQYF
-	-	TRBV12-3/TRBV12-4	TRBJ1-2	TGTGCCAGCAGAGCGAAGGGTCCTGGCTACACCTTC	CASRAKGPGYTF
-	-	TRBV7-8	TRBJ1-1	TGTGCCAGCAGCCGCCTCGGGGCGTCTTACACTGAAGCTTTCTTT	CASSRLGASYTEAFF
-	-	TRBV12-3/TRBV12-4	TRBJ2-3	TGTGCCAGCAGTTTAGCGATAGATACGCAGTATTTT	CASSLAIDTQYF
-	TRBD2	TRBV7-6	TRBJ2-3	TGTGCCAGCAGCACGATCGGAAGCGGGGGAGATACGCAGTATTTT	CASSTIGSGGDTQYF
-	TRBD1	TRBV15	TRBJ1-3	TGTGCCACCCCGGACAGGATCTCTGGAAACACCATATATTTT	CATPDRISGNTIYF
-	-	TRBV14	TRBJ2-7	TGTGCCAGCAGCCACGTAGTCTACGAGCAGTACTTC	CASSHVVYEQYF
-	-	TRBV7-9	TRBJ1-6	TGTGCCAGCAGCTTAGATGGCAGTAATTCACCCCTCCACTTT	CASSLDGSNSPLHF
-	TRBD2	TRBV9	TRBJ2-7	TGTGCCAGCAGCGTAGATGGGACTAGATCCTACGAGCAGTACTTC	CASSVDGTRSYEQYF
once	-	TRBV6-5	TRBJ2-5	TGTGCCAGCAGTTACCCGCAAGAGACCCAGTACTTC	CASSYPQETQYF
-	-	TRBV15	TRBJ2-1	TGTGCCACCAGCAGGACTAGCTCCTACAATGAGCAGTTCTTC	CATSRTSSYNEQFF
-	TRBD2	TRBV24-1	TRBJ2-7	TGTGCCACCAGTGATGCTGGAAGCGGGAGGGCGTACGAGCAGTACTTC	CATSDAGSGRAYEQYF
-	-	TRBV7-9	TRBJ2-5	TGTGCCAGCAGCAAGGCGTCGGCAGGGAGGGAGACCCAGTACTTC	CASSKASAGRETQYF
-	-	TRBV21-1	TRBJ2-3	TGTGCCAGCAGCAGCCAACTAGCGGGAGGCGGAGATACGCAGTATTTT	CASSSQLAGGGDTQYF
-	-	TRBV14	TRBJ2-1	TGTGCCAGCAGCCAAGATCAATTGTTGTACGAGCAGTTCTTC	CASSQDQLLYEQFF
few	TRBD1	TRBV7-9	TRBJ1-3	TGTGCCAGCAGCTCGGACAGGGGGCGGAATTCTGGAAACACCATATATTTT	CASSSDRGRNSGNTIYF